The clone carrying this T cell receptor beta chain was seen many times. Its target is unknown. It was with unique molecular identifiers that the TCRbeta library was prepared. TCRdb independently ran MiXCR on the PCR reads; one entry per CDR3 protein. The sample contains about 830,000 distinct CDR3 sequences, roughly 15% of which appear only once. This specimen belongs to a study of T-cell reconstitution after alpha-beta-depleted transplantation in children. Study findings and constraints: Expanded graft clones numbering several hundred reportedly gave rise to alpha-beta T cells about two months after transplant. It was surviving recipient T cells and thymic progenitors that gave some patients high TCRbeta diversity at day 60. By one year post-transplant, T-cell counts and diversity largely arose from T cells that were newly produced.

The CDR3 sequence is 18 residues long. V shed 2 bases and J 6 bases; nucleotides not matched to a gene: 15. Germline V CDR1 and CDR2: SGHVS, FNYEAQ. Material: PBMCs, mostly from graft donor cells, obtained 360 days after TCRalphabeta/CD19-depleted stem cell transplant. This clonotype was obtained from a male patient younger than 18 who had a stem cell transplant for acute lymphoblastic leukemia, so the T cells may come from the graft donor. This chain joins TRBV7-6 and TRBJ2-1, with TRBD2 identical over 8 bases. The CDR3 coding sequence is TGTGCCAGCAGCTTACCCAGACTAGCGAGAGGGTTTGGCAATGAGCAGTTCTTC. As protein: CASSLPRLARGFGNEQFF.